This T cell receptor beta chain was retrieved from a study of blood T cell repertoires in COVID-19. V was shortened by 3 bases and J by 9 bases, with 27 bases between the two germline ends. CDR3 length: 18 amino acids. Per the germline V gene, CDR1 is LGHDT and CDR2 is YNNKEL (reference sequence). Original methodology: How many nucleated cells were present was estimated from reference gene primer amplification. Profiling relied on immunoSEQ multiplex PCR, and the TCRdb table lists in-frame clones only, not all of them. That table gives V, J and clone size, and the DNA gave D and trimming. The sample gives just over 300,000 clones, 85% to 90% of which show up once; about 4% is in the top ten.

The chain couples TRBV3-1 (or the pseudogene TRBV3-2) to TRBJ2-1; D possibly corresponds to TRBD2 (5 bases). This clonotype originated in a man aged 25-40 years who had recovered from COVID-19. Source material: PBMCs or T cells enriched from blood (not recorded which). CDR3 sequence reads: CASSHERYQADPWIEQFF. The DNA of the CDR3 is TGTGCCAGCAGCCACGAACGATATCAAGCGGACCCTTGGATTGAGCAGTTCTTC.